This is a list of T cell receptor beta chains from one sample in a study of CD8 T cells in Susac syndrome. TCRdb reanalysed the immunoSEQ multiplex PCR reads using MiXCR and keeps one entry per CDR3 protein. The data contain about 250,000 distinct CDR3 sequences, 85% to 95% of them singletons. Sequencing was performed on CD4+ T cells from PBMCs. All receptors derive from a human donor with multiple sclerosis. Each CDR3 is given with its conserved first and last residue. Each record gives: J gene, clone size, V gene, CDR3 protein. The size entry is marked missing in some rows and otherwise reads once, few, many or a size class.

j_call: TRBJ2-3; clone_size: .; v_call: TRBV10-3; cdr3_aa: CAISGTSGTVADTQYF
j_call: TRBJ2-7; clone_size: .; v_call: TRBV14; cdr3_aa: CASSPRVAGTEQYF
j_call: TRBJ2-1; clone_size: .; v_call: TRBV24-1; cdr3_aa: CATSDGGFNEQFF
j_call: TRBJ2-7; clone_size: .; v_call: TRBV6-5; cdr3_aa: CASRLDSSPSYEQYF
j_call: TRBJ1-1; clone_size: once; v_call: TRBV20-1; cdr3_aa: CSARDPRLNTEAFF
j_call: TRBJ2-2; clone_size: .; v_call: TRBV5-1; cdr3_aa: CASSPTVPGELFF
j_call: TRBJ2-1; clone_size: .; v_call: TRBV12-3/TRBV12-4; cdr3_aa: CASSHATSGRWNEQFF
j_call: TRBJ1-1; clone_size: .; v_call: TRBV28; cdr3_aa: CASSVYRGVRTEAFF
j_call: TRBJ1-1; clone_size: .; v_call: TRBV30; cdr3_aa: CAWSAGTGGRGTEAFF
j_call: TRBJ2-1; clone_size: .; v_call: TRBV20-1; cdr3_aa: CSARFSYNEQFF
j_call: TRBJ1-2; clone_size: .; v_call: TRBV4-1; cdr3_aa: CASSQPSRGANYGYTF
j_call: TRBJ2-1; clone_size: .; v_call: TRBV3-1; cdr3_aa: CASSPGTGTNEQFF
j_call: TRBJ1-1; clone_size: .; v_call: TRBV6-1; cdr3_aa: CASRSDRDTEAFF
j_call: TRBJ2-5; clone_size: .; v_call: TRBV20-1; cdr3_aa: CSAREAGTQETQYF
j_call: TRBJ1-2; clone_size: .; v_call: TRBV7-9; cdr3_aa: CASSLAGGQNYGYTF
j_call: TRBJ1-3; clone_size: once; v_call: TRBV2; cdr3_aa: CASRAGGGSGNTIYF
j_call: TRBJ2-6; clone_size: .; v_call: TRBV5-1; cdr3_aa: CASRTGTNSGANVLTF
j_call: TRBJ2-7; clone_size: once; v_call: TRBV6-1; cdr3_aa: CASTVLGGGQYEQYF
j_call: TRBJ1-3; clone_size: .; v_call: TRBV5-1; cdr3_aa: CASSPTTGAGNTIYF
j_call: TRBJ2-3; clone_size: .; v_call: TRBV28; cdr3_aa: CASSLVPGTDTQYF
j_call: TRBJ2-1; clone_size: .; v_call: TRBV18; cdr3_aa: CASSPKGNEQFF
j_call: TRBJ2-3; clone_size: .; v_call: TRBV3-1; cdr3_aa: CASSHPAGLAVTDTQYF
j_call: TRBJ2-3; clone_size: .; v_call: TRBV7-8; cdr3_aa: CASSPPLLDTQYF
j_call: TRBJ2-3; clone_size: .; v_call: TRBV3-1; cdr3_aa: CASSRRLGQGNTDTQYF
j_call: TRBJ2-3; clone_size: .; v_call: TRBV20-1; cdr3_aa: CSARALANADTQYF